This TCR beta chain was identified in a study of blood T cell repertoires in COVID-19. V lost 2 bases to trimming and J lost 3 bases; unmatched junction nucleotides: 5. This CDR3 is built from 15 residues. CDR1 is MGHDK and CDR2 is SYGVNS in the germline V gene. The assay was immunoSEQ multiplex PCR, and TCRdb's table has in-frame clones only and misses some. The sample yields some 160,000 clones, 88% seen once. Recovered Cohort 3 donors showed two negative PCRs, clearance, or symptom resolution. V gene TRBV25-1 combines with J gene TRBJ2-7; 9 positions match TRBD2. This TCR derives from a woman between 50 and 59 years old who had recovered from COVID-19. The sample consisted of PBMCs or T cells enriched from blood (not recorded which). The CDR3 DNA follows: TGTGCCAGCAGTGAAGTTCAGCGGGGGGACTACGAGCAGTACTTC. It is translated as CASSEVQRGDYEQYF.